One sample yielded the 17 T cell receptor beta chains listed below, sequenced in a study of cytomegalovirus exposure and HLA in healthy donors. This PCR relied on a set of 60 Vbeta primers and 13 Jbeta primers. Measured with immunoSEQ multiplex PCR; TCRdb has only the in-frame clones, and not every one. The sample yields about 120,000 clones, 82% seen once. The material sequenced was PBMCs. The receptor set was obtained from a male donor in good health and CMV-seropositive.

The V gene is TRBV7-8, the J gene TRBJ1-3; D might be TRBD1 (5 bases). CDR3 length equals 16 residues. V was cut by 5 bases and J by 4 bases, with 18 bases left in between. Germline values: CDR1 SGHVS, CDR2 FQNEAQ. The CDR3 region has the DNA TGTGCCAGCAGCCCCACCACAGGAGGGCCAGGAAACACCATATATTTT. This codes for CASSPTTGGPGNTIYF. Combining the CDR3 with reference TRBV7-8 and TRBJ1-3 gives the whole variable domain GAGVSQSPRYKVAKRGQDVALRCDPISGHVSLFWYQQALGQGPEFLTYFQNEAQLDKSGLPSDRFFAERPEGSVSTLKIQRTQQEDSAVYLCASSPTTGGPGNTIYFGEGSWLTVV.

This clone was recorded a few times. The rearrangement links TRBV7-3 to TRBJ1-1; 7 bases agree with TRBD1. This CDR3 comprises 14 residues. V lost 5 bases and J lost 2; bases outside the gene matches: 5. CDR1 is SGHTA, CDR2 FQGTGA, per germline. The CDR3 reads CASSRGTANTEAFF. The CDR3 DNA reads as TGTGCCAGCAGCCGCGGGACAGCTAACACTGAAGCTTTCTTT.

V and J are TRBV29-1 and TRBJ2-4; D not certain. Germline V lookup: CDR1 SQVTM, CDR2 ANQGSEA. The V and J ends lost 6 bases and 9 bases respectively, with 9 bases between them. The CDR3 is 10 residues long. DNA of the CDR3: TGCAGCGTGAAATCCGGCATTCAGTACTTC. Protein product: CSVKSGIQYF. The variable domain in full, completed from reference TRBV29-1 and TRBJ2-4, reads SAVISQKPSRDICQRGTSLTIQCQVDSQVTMMFWYRQQPGQSLTLIATANQGSEATYESGFVIDKFPISRPNLTFSTLTVSNMSPEDSSIYLCSVKSGIQYFGAGTRLSVL.

This sequence joins TRBV4-3 and TRBJ2-3; TRBD1 matches at 7 bases. CDR1 is LGHNA and CDR2 is YSLEER in the germline V gene. J was trimmed by 1 base and V by 1 base; bases with no gene match: 5. This CDR3 comprises 16 residues. The CDR3 spells CASSQGGGAGTDTQYF. The CDR3 region has the DNA TGCGCCAGCAGCCAAGGAGGGGGCGCAGGCACAGATACGCAGTATTTT.

This clone turned up a few times. This rearrangement joins TRBV16 to TRBJ2-1; TRBD2 matches 7 bases. In germline, CDR1 is KGHSY, CDR2 FQNENV. The junction had 5 bases not matched to a gene; V was cut back by 0 bases and J by 9 bases. The CDR3 sequence is 14 residues long. The CDR3 DNA follows: TGTGCCAGCAGCCAATCAGGGGAGGGAGCTGAGCAGTTCTTC. As protein: CASSQSGEGAEQFF.

The chain uses TRBV7-8 and TRBJ2-5, with 10 positions matching TRBD2. V lost 0 bases to trimming and J lost 5 bases; unmatched junction nucleotides: 12. This CDR3 is 18 amino acids long. The V gene's germline CDR1 is SGHVS and CDR2 FQNEAQ. The CDR3 loop is CASSLARRLAGREETQYF. For the CDR3, the DNA is TGTGCCAGCAGCTTAGCGCGGAGACTAGCGGGTCGGGAGGAGACCCAGTACTTC.

This chain links TRBV10-3 with TRBJ2-3, with D possibly TRBD1 on 5 matching bases. This CDR3 has 15 amino acids. CDR1 and CDR2 (germline): ENHRY, SYGVKD. Trimming took 7 bases from V and 0 from J, leaving 14 bases between them. CDR3 amino acids: CAIKGDSMSTDTQYF. CDR3 nucleotides: TGTGCCATCAAAGGTGACAGTATGAGCACAGATACGCAGTATTTT.

V usage is TRBV15 and J usage is TRBJ2-7; tentatively, D is TRBD1 (6 bases). CDR1 is LNHNV and CDR2 is YYDKDF in the germline V gene (reference sequence). The CDR3 is made up of 12 amino acids. The germline V and J ends were trimmed by 3 bases and 7 bases, with 10 bases remaining between them. CDR3 protein: CATSSTGFEQYF. DNA of the CDR3: TGTGCCACCAGCAGCACAGGGTTTGAGCAGTACTTC.

The V gene is TRBV6-5, the J gene TRBJ1-6; 7 nucleotides agree with TRBD1. CDR3 size: 15 residues. V dropped 6 bases and J dropped 8; count of bases not matched to a gene: 10. Germline CDR1 reads MNHEY; CDR2 reads SVGAGI. The CDR3 DNA is TGTGCCAGCAGAAAAACAGGGGTGGGTGATTCACCCCTCCACTTT. It specifies CASRKTGVGDSPLHF.

The V call is TRBV19, the J call TRBJ2-4; 7 nucleotides match TRBD1. The CDR3 covers 17 residues. Germline values: CDR1 LNHDA, CDR2 SQIVND (reference sequence). Trimming at V came to 3 bases and at J to 0 bases, leaving 8 bases not matched to a gene. CDR3 amino acids: CASSIIRDSLAKNIQYF. In DNA, the CDR3 is TGTGCCAGTAGTATCATAAGGGACAGCCTAGCCAAAAACATTCAGTACTTC. Combining the CDR3 with reference TRBV19 and TRBJ2-4 gives the whole variable domain DGGITQSPKYLFRKEGQNVTLSCEQNLNHDAMYWYRQDPGQGLRLIYYSQIVNDFQKGDIAEGYSVSREKKESFPLTVTSAQKNPTAFYLCASSIIRDSLAKNIQYFGAGTRLSVL.

V gene TRBV18 combines with J gene TRBJ1-2, with D perhaps TRBD1 (6 bases). V was cut by 5 bases and J by 4 bases, with 8 bases left in between. Per the germline V gene, CDR1 is KGHSH and CDR2 is LQKENI. This CDR3 has 12 amino acids. The CDR3 sequence is CASSMDSYGYTF. The CDR3 DNA follows: TGTGCCAGCTCAATGGACAGCTATGGCTACACCTTC.

This chain uses TRBV28 with TRBJ1-2, with D perhaps matching TRBD1 (6 bases). From germline, CDR1 is MDHEN and CDR2 SYDVKM. The CDR3 covers 15 residues. Trimming removed 5 bases at V and 8 bases at J, with 21 bases between. CDR3 in amino acids: CASSASGQPDGGYTF. CDR3 sequence (DNA): TGTGCCAGCAGTGCCTCCGGACAGCCCGACGGAGGCTACACCTTC.

This clone was detected only a few times. The chain combines TRBV10-3 with TRBJ2-7, with a possible D match to TRBD2 (5 bases). The CDR3 totals 15 residues. Deletions cut 6 bases from V and 2 bases from J, with 17 bases between. The germline CDR1 and CDR2 sequences are ENHRY and SYGVKD. The DNA for the CDR3 is TGTGCCATCAGGAAAGAGTCGGACTCCACCTACGAGCAGTACTTC. Its translation: CAIRKESDSTYEQYF.

This chain connects TRBV6-6 to TRBJ2-5; 9 bases map to TRBD1. Germline V CDR1 and CDR2: MNHNY, SVGAGI (reference sequence). The V gene end was trimmed by 7 bases and the J gene end by 7 bases; junction bases not matched to a gene: 7. The CDR3 has 13 residues. CDR3: CASNPGQGGTQYF. Written as DNA, the CDR3 is TGTGCCAGCAACCCGGGACAGGGTGGGACCCAGTACTTC.

The sample holds one count of this clone. The chain has TRBV4-3 and TRBJ2-3, with D maybe TRBD2 (6 bases). The CDR3 loop spans 13 amino acids. With 0 bases removed from V and 10 bases from J, the gap between germline ends came to 11 bases. Per the germline V gene, CDR1 is LGHNA and CDR2 is YSLEER. CDR3 bases: TGCGCCAGCAGCCAAGACACCGGGACTCCGCAGTATTTT. Its protein product is CASSQDTGTPQYF.

This chain's CDR3 is CASSFGQGSSGNTIYF. The DNA of the CDR3 is TGTGCCAGCAGCTTCGGACAGGGAAGCTCTGGAAACACCATATATTTT. The chain recombines TRBV7-2 with TRBJ1-3, with 8 bases identical to TRBD1. V shed 3 bases and J 0 bases; nucleotides not matched to a gene: 4. Germline CDR1 is SGHTA and CDR2 is FQGNSA. The CDR3 has 16 residues. The whole variable domain, remainder taken from reference TRBV7-2 and TRBJ1-3, is GAGVSQSPSNKVTEKGKDVELRCDPISGHTALYWYRQSLGQGLEFLIYFQGNSAPDKSGLPSDRFSAERTGGSVSTLTIQRTQQEDSAVYLCASSFGQGSSGNTIYFGEGSWLTVV.

In the case of this clone: This same CDR3 is encoded by further DNA sequences in the sample. The J gene is TRBJ2-2, the V gene TRBV7-9, with TRBD2 matching over 8 bases. Germline V gene sequence: CDR1 SEHNR, CDR2 FQNEAQ (reference sequence). With V trimmed by 5 bases and J by 7 bases, 12 bases remained unmatched. This CDR3 region has 16 residues. The CDR3 sequence: CASSPGGLGVDGELFF. In nucleotides, the CDR3 is TGTGCCAGCAGCCCCGGGGGACTAGGGGTGGACGGGGAGCTGTTTTTT. The full variable domain, rest sourced from reference TRBV7-9 and TRBJ2-2, is DTGVSQNPRHKITKRGQNVTFRCDPISEHNRLYWYRQTLGQGPEFLTYFQNEAQLEKSRLLSDRFSAERPKGSFSTLEIQRTEQGDSAMYLCASSPGGLGVDGELFFGEGSRLTVL.